This TCR beta chain is from a study of cytomegalovirus exposure and HLA in healthy donors. The repertoire was sequenced with immunoSEQ multiplex PCR; TCRdb's copy has only in-frame clones and lacks some. The repertoire holds about 170,000 clones, with about 95% as singletons. The germline V gene has CDR1 MNHNS and CDR2 SASEGT. Trimming took 1 base from V and 1 from J; bases not matched to a gene: 12. The CDR3 contains 20 residues. The chain recombines TRBV6-1 with TRBJ2-4; 11 nucleotides agree with TRBD1. Sequenced input: PBMCs. This sequence was found in a woman younger than 30 in good health and CMV-seronegative. For the CDR3, the DNA is TGTGCCAGCAGTGAAGTTCTGGGCAGGACAGGGGGCCTGGCCAAAAACATTCAGTACTTC. Translation gives CASSEVLGRTGGLAKNIQYF.